One T cell receptor beta chain is described in this entry. It has no known antigen specificity. There are no base qualities to consult, and no much larger clone falls within one base. Blood samples were collected up to 4 times in the first month after transplant and then at least monthly when available. The data derive from a study of graft-versus-host responses after intestinal transplantation (dated by TCRdb to about 2021). The study in broad terms: Recipients received multivisceral, liver-intestinal, or isolated intestinal transplants. Every recipient was given anti-thymocyte globulin induction, followed by roughly 3 years of maintenance tacrolimus and steroids. After intestinal transplantation, graft-versus-host and host-versus-graft alloreactive T cell clones in the graft, circulation and bone marrow were tracked using bulk TCR-beta CDR3 sequencing. Alloreactive clones were identified by sequencing pre-transplant mixed lymphocyte reaction products and comparing them with unstimulated pre-transplant donor and recipient T cells. The cohort enrolled some 25 intestinal transplant recipients including one retransplant, and a few patients lacking pretransplant specimens were excluded. A peak of at least 4% donor T cells among recipient peripheral blood mononuclear cells was the definition used for donor T cell macrochimerism. Samples from three later patients were sequenced in-house on an Illumina MiSeq with MiXCR processing rather than by the commercial service. Beyond this particular receptor, the publication reports: GvH clones were detected in recipient bone marrow, and some of these GvH clones were observed earlier in ileal mucosa or blood, consistent with an intestinal mucosal origin. Conclusions were limited by the relatively low number and heterogeneity of intestinal transplant patients. Peak levels of circulating GvH clones were associated with declines in HvG clones early after transplant. High GvH to HvG T cell clonal ratios were observed in the allografts of patients with donor T cell macrochimerism.

Library generation was performed with the immunoSEQ multiplex PCR assay. For most patients, genomic DNA was subjected to high-throughput TCR-beta CDR3 sequencing by Adaptive Biotechnologies. Per the source publication's procedure: TCR sequencing data were retrieved from Adaptive's ImmunoSEQ software for around 18 patients, whereas a few other patients were processed with MiXCR and VDJtools. Because the origin of CDR3 nucleotide sequences shared between donor and recipient could not be assigned, those sequences were removed. To be classed as alloreactive, a clone needed at least 2-fold expansion over unstimulated cells and a minimum CFSE-low frequency of 0.002% (template counts) or 0.001% (read counts). Clones detected in sequenced pre-transplant spleen, lymph node, or MLR CFSE-low populations of the donor or recipient were defined as mappable. Cumulative frequency of alloreactive clones was calculated as a percentage of all sequences weighted by copy number. As stored in TCRdb, this immuneACCESS dataset retains in-frame rearrangements with V and J assigned. A fraction of the clones does not appear; measured against another copy, unresolved V genes explain less than half of the discrepancy, and the remainder lacks a known reason. Clone size and the V and J calls come from that table; the DNA yielded D and trimming. Counted in this sample were more than 50,000 clones; around 90% of them appeared once. The top ten clones comprise 5% to 7% of the sample.

Looking up the germline V gene (reference sequence) yields CDR1 LNHNV and CDR2 YYDKDF. At the junction V is shortened by 0 bases and J by 2 bases, with 11 bases in between. There are 15 amino acids in the CDR3, from cysteine to phenylalanine inclusive. The entry retains the CDR3 DNA only, 45 bases that are in frame from base 1. The chain is encoded by TRBV15 joined to TRBJ2-7, with the D segment possibly TRBD1 or TRBD2, each aligning over 5 bases. The TCR originated in a human patient who received an intestinal transplant, so some T cells may come from the graft donor. Source: PBMCs, taken 662 days after intestinal transplant. CDR3 sequence: CATSRDPGTPYEQYF. The DNA sequence follows: TGTGCCACCAGCAGAGACCCCGGGACCCCCTACGAGCAGTACTTC.